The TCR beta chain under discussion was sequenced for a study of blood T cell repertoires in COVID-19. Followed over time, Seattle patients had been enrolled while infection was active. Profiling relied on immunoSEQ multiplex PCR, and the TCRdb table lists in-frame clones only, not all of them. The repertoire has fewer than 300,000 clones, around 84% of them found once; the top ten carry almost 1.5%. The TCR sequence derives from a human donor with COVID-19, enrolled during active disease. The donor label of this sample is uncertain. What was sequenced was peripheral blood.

CDR3 sequence reads: CASSQRDRGVYEQYF. The CDR3 DNA follows: TGCGCCAGCAGCCAAAGGGACAGGGGAGTCTACGAGCAGTACTTC. The chain recombines TRBV4-1 with TRBJ2-7; TRBD1 matches at 10 bases. Germline lookup yields CDR1 MGHRA and CDR2 YSYEKL. V lost 2 bases, J lost 3 bases, and 4 bases stayed unmatched. CDR3 length: 15 residues.